This TCR beta chain stems from a study of T-cell reconstitution after alpha-beta-depleted transplantation in children. Regarding the study as a whole: Reports say that about two months after transplant, the alpha-beta T cells came out of several hundred graft clones that had expanded. It was newly produced T cells that mostly accounted for T-cell counts and diversity one year after transplant. From surviving recipient T cells and thymic progenitors came the high day-60 TCRbeta diversity observed in some patients.

For TCRbeta, the library was prepared with unique molecular identifiers. TCRdb redid the calling of the PCR reads with MiXCR, one entry per CDR3 protein. This table has 440,000 or so distinct CDR3 sequences, 43% appearing once. In its sample, this clonotype was seen many times. The antigen is not known. V lost 5 bases and J 7 bases, leaving 21 bases between the germline ends. Germline V gives CDR1 MNHEY, CDR2 SVGEGT. The CDR3 runs to 16 residues. This sample comprised PBMCs, obtained before TCRalphabeta/CD19-depleted stem cell transplant. The chain couples TRBV6-2 or TRBV6-3 to TRBJ2-1; possible D gene TRBD1, 6 bases. This receptor was taken from a girl aged 2 to 9 with aplastic anemia, due to receive a stem cell transplant. The CDR3 protein is CASSPYRVRQSNEQFF. DNA of the CDR3: TGTGCCAGCAGTCCTTACAGGGTCCGACAGTCAAATGAGCAGTTCTTC.